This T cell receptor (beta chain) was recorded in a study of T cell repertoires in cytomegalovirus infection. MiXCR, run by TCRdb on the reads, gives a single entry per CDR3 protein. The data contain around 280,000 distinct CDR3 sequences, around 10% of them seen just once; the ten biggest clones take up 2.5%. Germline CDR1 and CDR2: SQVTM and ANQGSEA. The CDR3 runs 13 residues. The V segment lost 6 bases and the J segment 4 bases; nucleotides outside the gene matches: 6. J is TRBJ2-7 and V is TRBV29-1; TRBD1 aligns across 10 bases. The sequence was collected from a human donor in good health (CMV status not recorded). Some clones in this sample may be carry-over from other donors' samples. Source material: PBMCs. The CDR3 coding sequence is TGCAGCGTCTTGACAGGGGGCGCGTACGAGCAGTACTTC. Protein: CSVLTGGAYEQYF.